This TCR beta chain was sequenced during a study of T-cell reconstitution after alpha-beta-depleted transplantation in children. This clonotype came up a few times. Unique molecular identifiers were incorporated into the prepared TCRbeta library. TCRdb recomputed calls from the PCR reads with MiXCR, one row per CDR3 protein. The table includes almost 400,000 distinct CDR3 sequences, around 21% detected once. Trimming took 5 bases from V and 3 from J; bases not matched to a gene: 10. This CDR3 has 15 residues. The sample in question was PBMCs from the stem cell graft donor, obtained from the stem cell graft. The TCR originated in a human donor who donated a stem cell graft to a child with acute myeloid leukemia. The genes are TRBV12-3 or TRBV12-4 and TRBJ2-7; 7 bases align to TRBD2. The CDR3 DNA follows: TGTGCCAGCAGTCCTAGCGGACACCTGGGCTACGAGCAGTACTTC. This gives the protein CASSPSGHLGYEQYF.